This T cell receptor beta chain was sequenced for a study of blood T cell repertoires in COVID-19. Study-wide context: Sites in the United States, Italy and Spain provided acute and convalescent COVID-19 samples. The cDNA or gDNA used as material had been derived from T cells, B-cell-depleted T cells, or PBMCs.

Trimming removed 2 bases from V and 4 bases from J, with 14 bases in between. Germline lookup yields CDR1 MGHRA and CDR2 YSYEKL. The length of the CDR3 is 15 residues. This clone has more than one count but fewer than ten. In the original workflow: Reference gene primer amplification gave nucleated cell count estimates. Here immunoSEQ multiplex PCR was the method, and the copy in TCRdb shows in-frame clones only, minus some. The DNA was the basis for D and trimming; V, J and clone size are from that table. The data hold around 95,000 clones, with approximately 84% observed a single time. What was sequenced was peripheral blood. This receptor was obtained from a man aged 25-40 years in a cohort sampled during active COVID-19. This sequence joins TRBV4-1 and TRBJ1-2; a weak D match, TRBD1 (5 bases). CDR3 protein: CASSQKNTGFYGYTF. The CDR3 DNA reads TGCGCCAGCAGCCAAAAAAATACAGGTTTCTATGGCTACACCTTC.